This T cell receptor (beta chain) was observed in a study of T cell responses to AZD1222 COVID-19 vaccine. Study-level information: Pooled in the analysis were second doses at about 4 or about 12 weeks. Study results and limitations: Increases in Spike-specific TCR breadth and depth were seen after two AZD1222 doses.

With 4 bases clipped from V and 1 base from J, the junction kept 4 bases outside the gene matches. This CDR3 spans 14 amino acids. CDR1 and CDR2 (germline): SGHRS, YFSETQ. Generated by immunoSEQ multiplex PCR, the TCRdb table keeps only in-frame clones and is missing some. Of tens of thousands of clones listed, 70% to 90% are singletons. Of note for this clone: Its target is not known.

This TCR was sampled from an adult in good health. Sequencing used peripheral blood, obtained on day 0 of AZD1222 vaccination. The chain combines TRBV5-1 with TRBJ2-7, with TRBD2 identical over 8 bases. The CDR3 reads CASSTTSGSYEQYF. The DNA for the CDR3 is TGCGCCAGCAGCACAACTAGCGGATCCTACGAGCAGTACTTC.